A single sample is the source of the 28 T cell receptor beta chains below, sequenced in a study of T cell responses to AZD1222 COVID-19 vaccine. TCRdb keeps only in-frame clones here, not all; method: immunoSEQ multiplex PCR. This sample has around 58,000 clones; roughly nine tenths occur once, and the top ten carry around 13%. The input for sequencing was peripheral blood, taken 28 days after the second AZD1222 dose. The receptor source for this set is an adult who received the AZD1222 COVID-19 vaccine.

The chain combines TRBV27 with TRBJ1-1; 8 bases agree with TRBD1. This CDR3 is 14 amino acids long. J gave up 3 bases and V 4 bases, and 4 bases lay outside the gene matches. From germline, CDR1 is MNHEY and CDR2 SMNVEV (reference sequence). The DNA of the CDR3 is TGTGCCAGCAGTTCCCACAGGGGGGACACTGAAGCTTTCTTT. Amino acids: CASSSHRGDTEAFF.

The V call is TRBV5-1, the J call TRBJ1-2, with D hard to call. Trimming took 4 bases from V and 3 from J, leaving 13 bases between them. This CDR3 has 14 amino acids. Germline-derived CDR1 and CDR2 are SGHRS and YFSETQ. DNA for the CDR3: TGCGCCAGCAGCGAGGGTGGACGGCACTATGGCTACACCTTC. This encodes CASSEGGRHYGYTF.

The CDR3 sequence is CASSPRTGPDGYTF. CDR3 DNA sequence: TGTGCCAGTAGTCCCCGGACAGGTCCGGATGGCTACACCTTC. The V and J genes are TRBV19 and TRBJ1-2; TRBD1 agrees at 7 bases. Germline assignment: CDR1 LNHDA and CDR2 SQIVND (reference sequence). This CDR3 has 14 amino acids. Trimming at V came to 5 bases and at J to 6 bases, leaving 9 bases not matched to a gene.

The chain recombines TRBV6-2 or TRBV6-3 with TRBJ1-5, with 8 nucleotides matching TRBD1. Germline lookup yields CDR1 MNHEY and CDR2 SVGEGT. The CDR3 loop spans 16 amino acids. V was clipped by 2 bases and J by 4 bases; unmatched bases: 7. The CDR3 nucleotides read TGTGCCAGCAGTTACATACAGGGGGATCCTAATCAGCCCCAGCATTTT. Translated, it gives CASSYIQGDPNQPQHF.

This clone was recorded once. This chain joins TRBV19 and TRBJ1-3; 10 bases line up with TRBD1. CDR3 length: 16 amino acids. Germline-derived CDR1 and CDR2 are LNHDA and SQIVND (reference sequence). Trimming cost V 7 bases and J 4 bases; bases outside gene matches: 10. The CDR3 loop reads CASTAGDRGSGNTIYF. The CDR3 region has the DNA TGTGCCAGTACCGCAGGGGACAGGGGATCCGGAAACACCATATATTTT.

The chain joins TRBV11-2 to TRBJ2-2, with a weak D call TRBD1 (7 bases). V lost 5 bases and J 0 bases, leaving 10 bases between the germline ends. The CDR3 totals 15 residues. Germline-derived CDR1 and CDR2 are SGHAT and FQNNGV. Written as DNA, the CDR3 is TGTGCCAGCAGCAGCAGGGGGGCGAACACCGGGGAGCTGTTTTTT. Its protein is CASSSRGANTGELFF.

The CDR3 region has the DNA TGTGCCAGCAGGGACGGAAGGGGAGGGCAGAGGGCTCCCTATGGCTACACCTTC. Residues: CASRDGRGGQRAPYGYTF. The rearrangement links TRBV28 to TRBJ1-2; D is possibly TRBD1 (5 bases). The germline V gene has CDR1 MDHEN and CDR2 SYDVKM. This CDR3 comprises 18 residues. Trimming left V 6 bases short and J 4 bases short, with 27 bases between.

The rearrangement uses TRBV5-4 and TRBJ2-7, with 10 positions matching TRBD2. Germline CDR1 and CDR2: SGHNT and YYREEE (reference sequence). Trimming removed 4 bases from V and 3 bases from J; junction bases left unmatched: 7. CDR3 length: 15 amino acids. CDR3 amino acids: CASSPHSGRGYEQYF. CDR3 nucleotide sequence: TGTGCCAGCAGCCCGCACAGCGGGAGGGGCTACGAGCAGTACTTC.

The genes are TRBV10-3 and TRBJ1-5; D gene ambiguous. Germline V lookup: CDR1 ENHRY, CDR2 SYGVKD. The CDR3 sequence is 13 residues long. The V end lost 4 bases, the J end lost 7 bases, and 11 bases lay between the germline ends. CDR3: CAISAQSGQPQHF. CDR3 in DNA: TGTGCCATCAGTGCGCAATCTGGGCAGCCCCAGCATTTT.

The rearrangement links TRBV19 to TRBJ2-2; 12 bases fit TRBD2. Germline V CDR1 and CDR2: LNHDA, SQIVND (reference sequence). This CDR3 is built from 16 residues. J was trimmed by 5 bases and V by 5 bases; bases with no gene match: 6. As DNA, the CDR3 is TGTGCCAGTAGTGCTAGCGGGAGGGCCGGTACCGGGGAGCTGTTTTTT. Translated, it gives CASSASGRAGTGELFF.

This clone was detected once. V gene TRBV6-5 combines with J gene TRBJ2-2, with D tentatively TRBD2 (6 bases). Trimming shortened V by 8 bases and J by 5 bases, and 15 bases separated the two germline ends. The CDR3 contains 14 residues. Germline values: CDR1 MNHEY, CDR2 SVGAGI. This chain's CDR3 is CASLREIGTGELFF. As DNA, the CDR3 is TGTGCCAGCTTACGGGAGATAGGTACCGGGGAGCTGTTTTTT.

The chain is built from TRBV7-8 and TRBJ2-1; D possibly uses TRBD1 or TRBD2 (5 bases each). The V end was cut by 1 base, the J end by 4 bases, with 14 bases between. CDR1 is SGHVS and CDR2 is FQNEAQ in the germline V gene. The CDR3 extends over 16 amino acids. The CDR3 loop reads CASSLVSRGLYNEQFF. DNA for the CDR3: TGTGCCAGCAGCTTAGTGTCGAGGGGTCTGTACAATGAGCAGTTCTTC.

The rearrangement uses TRBV11-2 and TRBJ2-7; 11 bases map to TRBD2. J lost 4 bases, V lost 1 base, and 0 bases had no gene match. Germline V gives CDR1 SGHAT, CDR2 FQNNGV. This CDR3 is 14 amino acids long. The CDR3 loop reads CASSLGTSGYEQYF. CDR3 nucleotides: TGTGCCAGCAGCTTAGGGACTAGCGGGTACGAGCAGTACTTC. Variable domain in full (rest from reference TRBV11-2 and TRBJ2-7): EAGVAQSPRYKIIEKRQSVAFWCNPISGHATLYWYQQILGQGPKLLIQFQNNGVVDDSQLPKDRFSAERLKGVDSTLKIQPAKLEDSAVYLCASSLGTSGYEQYFGPGTRLTVT.

The chain employs TRBV11-2 and TRBJ1-2; D gene ambiguous. Germline V gene data show CDR1 as SGHAT and CDR2 as FQNNGV. V was trimmed by 3 bases and J by 6 bases, leaving 14 bases between them. CDR3 length equals 14 residues. CDR3 in amino acids: CASSFSRVGDGYTF. The DNA for the CDR3 is TGTGCCAGCAGCTTTAGCCGGGTCGGGGATGGCTACACCTTC. The full variable domain, its missing parts supplied by reference TRBV11-2 and TRBJ1-2, is EAGVAQSPRYKIIEKRQSVAFWCNPISGHATLYWYQQILGQGPKLLIQFQNNGVVDDSQLPKDRFSAERLKGVDSTLKIQPAKLEDSAVYLCASSFSRVGDGYTFGSGTRLTVV.

The chain uses TRBV6-5 and TRBJ1-5; unclear D gene. Trimming took off 4 bases at V and 0 bases at J, with 13 bases between the two ends. CDR1 is MNHEY, CDR2 SVGAGI, per germline. The CDR3 is made up of 16 amino acids. CDR3 nucleotides: TGTGCCAGCAGTTCCCTTGGCAGCCCTAGCAATCAGCCCCAGCATTTT. Its translation is CASSSLGSPSNQPQHF.

The gene calls are TRBV29-1 and TRBJ1-1; unclear D gene. V was clipped by 6 bases and J by 1 base, with 3 bases between them. CDR3 length: 10 amino acids. Germline CDR1 SQVTM, CDR2 ANQGSEA. The CDR3 loop reads CSVTNTEAFF. The CDR3 nucleotides read TGCAGCGTAACGAACACTGAAGCTTTCTTT.

The chain carries TRBV6-5 and TRBJ1-4, with D possibly matching TRBD1 (5 bases). In germline, CDR1 is MNHEY, CDR2 SVGAGI. V was trimmed by 6 bases and J by 3 bases, leaving 14 bases between them. There are 15 residues in the CDR3. The CDR3 coding sequence is TGTGCCAGCAGCCTACTACAGGTAGCTAATGAAAAACTGTTTTTT. Encoded protein: CASSLLQVANEKLFF.

The chain joins TRBV10-2 to TRBJ2-7; D possibly uses TRBD1 or TRBD2 (6 bases each). V was pared by 0 bases and J by 5 bases, with 14 bases between. The CDR3 extends over 15 amino acids. Germline V gives CDR1 WSHSY, CDR2 SAAADI. Here the CDR3 reads CASSESSSGADEQYF. The CDR3 DNA follows: TGCGCCAGCAGTGAGTCTTCGTCGGGGGCCGACGAGCAGTACTTC.

This chain joins TRBV5-6 and TRBJ2-2; 10 bases fit TRBD2. V lost 1 base to trimming and J lost 4 bases; unmatched junction nucleotides: 10. CDR3 length: 18 amino acids. Germline V gene data show CDR1 as SGHDT and CDR2 as YYEEEE. The DNA of the CDR3 is TGTGCCAGCAGCTTGTCTCGGGCTAGCGGGAGTTTCACCGGGGAGCTGTTTTTT. This sequence encodes CASSLSRASGSFTGELFF.

The V and J genes are TRBV2 and TRBJ2-5; D gene uncertain. There are 11 residues in the CDR3. Germline V CDR1 and CDR2: SNHLY, FYNNEI. V was clipped by 3 bases and J by 5 bases, with 4 bases between them. CDR3 region: CASSEGETQYF. The DNA of the CDR3 is TGTGCCAGCAGTGAGGGGGAGACCCAGTACTTC.

This clone was recorded once. This chain links TRBV20-1 with TRBJ1-2, with a tentative D call TRBD1 (5 bases). CDR1 DFQATT and CDR2 SNEGSKA come from the germline V gene (reference sequence). The germline V and J ends were trimmed by 3 bases and 8 bases, with 16 bases remaining between them. The CDR3 is 13 residues long. The CDR3 sequence is CSASAGAVRGYTF. CDR3 DNA sequence: TGCAGTGCTAGTGCCGGGGCCGTGAGGGGCTACACCTTC.

The rearrangement joins TRBV19 to TRBJ1-5; D is ambiguous. Germline V gives CDR1 LNHDA, CDR2 SQIVND (reference sequence). This CDR3 spans 16 amino acids. Trimming stripped 5 bases from V and 3 bases from J, with 17 bases between. The CDR3 nucleotides read TGTGCCAGTAGTCGAGAGGGCCCGAGGTACAATCAGCCCCAGCATTTT. This gives the protein CASSREGPRYNQPQHF.

The genes are TRBV3-1 (or the pseudogene TRBV3-2) and TRBJ2-1; tentative D call: TRBD2 (5 bases). The CDR3 consists of 15 residues. V was cut by 4 bases and J by 5 bases, with 15 bases left in between. CDR1 is LGHDT, CDR2 YNNKEL, per germline (reference sequence). This chain's CDR3 is CASSPGVVRDNEQFF. The CDR3 nucleotides are TGTGCCAGCAGCCCCGGGGTAGTTAGGGACAATGAGCAGTTCTTC.

This sequence joins TRBV21-1 and TRBJ2-3; TRBD2 is the table's D call and was not checked against the DNA. TRBV21-1 corresponds to a pseudogene. CDR3 length equals 18 residues. The CDR3, as DNA: TGTGCCAGCAGCCGAACTAGCGGGAGTTCCGTCAGCACAGATACGCAGTATTTT. Translated: CASSRTSGSSVSTDTQYF.

This rearrangement joins TRBV3-1 (or the pseudogene TRBV3-2) to TRBJ2-3; D remains unclear. V lost 0 bases and J lost 8, with 15 bases in between. Looked up from germline, CDR1 is LGHDT and CDR2 is YNNKEL (reference sequence). The CDR3 totals 15 residues. CDR3 sequence reads: CASSQDPSPGVTQYF. The CDR3 DNA reads as TGTGCCAGCAGCCAAGATCCCAGTCCTGGGGTTACGCAGTATTTT.

This clone was counted a single time. This sequence joins TRBV9 and TRBJ2-1; D is unclear. Trimming took off 3 bases at V and 8 bases at J, with 15 bases between the two ends. In germline, CDR1 is SGDLS, CDR2 YYNGEE. The CDR3 length is 14 residues. CDR3 in DNA: TGTGCCAGCAGCGCACAGACCCTAAGTGATGAGCAGTTCTTC. It specifies CASSAQTLSDEQFF.

This sequence joins TRBV6-1 and TRBJ1-2, with D possibly matching TRBD1 (5 bases). CDR1 and CDR2 (germline): MNHNS, SASEGT. This CDR3 contains 13 residues. V was shortened by 1 base and J by 8 bases, with 11 bases between the two germline ends. The CDR3 nucleotides read TGTGCCAGCAGTGAAGGCCGACAGTCGGGCTACACCTTC. It encodes CASSEGRQSGYTF.

This chain joins TRBV9 and TRBJ2-7; 10 positions match TRBD2. CDR1 and CDR2 (germline): SGDLS, YYNGEE. After removal of 0 bases from V and 6 bases from J, the junction contained 9 bases not matched to a gene. This CDR3 region has 16 residues. The CDR3 DNA is TGTGCCAGCAGCGTAGACGCTAGCGGGAGATCAGGCGAGCAGTACTTC. Amino acid sequence: CASSVDASGRSGEQYF.